This T cell receptor beta chain was observed in a study of blood T cell repertoires in COVID-19. Looking at the study overall: COVID-19 samples collected from the United States, Italy and Spain covered acute and convalescent phases. Nucleic acid was either cDNA or gDNA, and it came from T cells, B-cell-depleted T cells, or PBMCs.

Authors' data handling: It was from reference gene primer amplification that nucleated cell counts were estimated. TCRdb keeps only in-frame clones here, not all; method: immunoSEQ multiplex PCR. From that table come the V and J calls and clone size; the DNA was used to work out D and trimming. Of around 160,000 clones in the sample, around nine tenths were seen once. A Seattle source enrolled patients during active infection and followed them longitudinally. In germline, CDR1 is LGHNT, CDR2 FRNRAP. This CDR3 contains 16 residues. Between the trimmed V and J ends, which lost 8 bases and 0 bases, there was a span of 16 bases.

The chain links TRBV12-5 to TRBJ2-2; maybe TRBD1 (6 bases). Sequenced sample: peripheral blood. The origin of this receptor is a woman aged 70-85 years with COVID-19, enrolled during active disease. The CDR3 sequence: CASSPPRGSNTGELFF. CDR3 sequence (DNA): TGTGCTAGTAGTCCCCCCAGGGGTTCGAACACCGGGGAGCTGTTTTTT.